This T cell receptor beta chain was identified during a study of cytomegalovirus exposure and HLA in healthy donors. Study-wide results and caveats: Cytomegalovirus-associated TCR beta chains were listed, numbering 164.

This CDR3 is 13 amino acids long. Germline lookup yields CDR1 MNHEY and CDR2 SMNVEV (reference sequence). V was cut by 4 bases and J by 3 bases, with 9 bases left in between. Details on this clone: Its antigen is unidentified.

Both 60 Vbeta primers and 13 Jbeta primers went into the PCR. Sequencing used immunoSEQ multiplex PCR; TCRdb keeps in-frame clones, though not all of them. In total, the table holds 150,000 or so clones. Healthy bone marrow donors formed the donor group. This sequence joins TRBV27 and TRBJ1-1, with D uncertain. Sequencing used PBMCs. The receptor was isolated from a woman aged 45-65 years in good health and CMV-seronegative. DNA for the CDR3: TGTGCCAGCAGTTCCGGGTCTTACACTGAAGCTTTCTTT. This codes for CASSSGSYTEAFF.